This T cell receptor (beta chain) was recovered during a study of shared clonotypes between healthy human individuals. J lost 7 bases, V lost 5 bases, and 3 bases had no gene match. This CDR3 is built from 15 residues. Germline values: CDR1 MDHEN, CDR2 SYDVKM. General study points: Unshared clonotypes carried lower generation probabilities than those common to all four donors.

Comment on this clone: What it recognizes is unknown.

The authors' processing: Filtering differed because ImmunoSEQ produced junction-only sequences that carried no quality scores. The table came from immunoSEQ multiplex PCR; TCRdb's copy has only in-frame clones and leaves some out. V and J calls and clone size are as listed in that table; D and trimming were resolved from the DNA. The repertoire holds about 710,000 clones, approximately 72% seen once, with approximately 2% in the top ten. The sample comprised memory CD4+ T cells sorted from blood. Subset: CD45RA-negative fraction. The rearrangement uses TRBV28 and TRBJ2-1, with 15 bases that match TRBD2. This TCR was sampled from a young woman in good health. As DNA, the CDR3 is TGTGCCAGCAGTGGGACTAGCGGGAGGATAAATGAGCAGTTCTTC. Protein: CASSGTSGRINEQFF.